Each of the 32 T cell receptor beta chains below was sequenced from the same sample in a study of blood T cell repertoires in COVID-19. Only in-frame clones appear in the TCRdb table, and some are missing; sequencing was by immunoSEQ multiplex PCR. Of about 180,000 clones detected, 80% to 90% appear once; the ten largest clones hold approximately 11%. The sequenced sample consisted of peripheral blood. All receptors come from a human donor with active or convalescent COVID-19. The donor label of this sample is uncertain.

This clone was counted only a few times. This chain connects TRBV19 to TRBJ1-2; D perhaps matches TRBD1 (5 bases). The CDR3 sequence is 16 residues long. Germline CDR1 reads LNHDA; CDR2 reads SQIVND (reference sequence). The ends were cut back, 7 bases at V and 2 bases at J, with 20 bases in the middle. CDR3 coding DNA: TGTGCCAGTAACAGTGAGTACGCTCAGGGCAACTATGGCTACACCTTC. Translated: CASNSEYAQGNYGYTF.

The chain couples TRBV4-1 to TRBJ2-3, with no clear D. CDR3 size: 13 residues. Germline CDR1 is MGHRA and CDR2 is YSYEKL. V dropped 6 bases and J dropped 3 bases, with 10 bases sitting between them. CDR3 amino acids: CASSEAVTDTQYF. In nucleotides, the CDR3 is TGCGCCAGCAGTGAGGCGGTTACAGATACGCAGTATTTT.

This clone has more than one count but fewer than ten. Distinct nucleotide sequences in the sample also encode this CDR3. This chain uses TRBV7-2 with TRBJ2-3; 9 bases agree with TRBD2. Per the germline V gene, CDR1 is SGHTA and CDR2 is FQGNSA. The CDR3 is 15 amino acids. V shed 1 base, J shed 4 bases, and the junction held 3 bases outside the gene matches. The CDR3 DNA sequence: TGTGCCAGCAGCTTAGTAGGCGGGGGGGCAGATACGCAGTATTTT. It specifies CASSLVGGGADTQYF.

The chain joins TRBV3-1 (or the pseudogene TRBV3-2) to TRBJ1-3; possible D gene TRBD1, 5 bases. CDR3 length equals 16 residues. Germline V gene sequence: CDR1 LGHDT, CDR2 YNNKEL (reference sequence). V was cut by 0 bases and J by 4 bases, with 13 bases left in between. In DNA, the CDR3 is TGTGCCAGCAGCCAAGAGTGGGGGGTTCCAGGAAACACCATATATTTT. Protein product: CASSQEWGVPGNTIYF.

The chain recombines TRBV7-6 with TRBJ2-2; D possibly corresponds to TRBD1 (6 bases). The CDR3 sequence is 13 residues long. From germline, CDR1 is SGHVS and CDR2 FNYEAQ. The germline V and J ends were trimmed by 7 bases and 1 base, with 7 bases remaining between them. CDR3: CASTTGNTGELFF. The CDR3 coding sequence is TGTGCCAGCACGACAGGGAACACCGGGGAGCTGTTTTTT.

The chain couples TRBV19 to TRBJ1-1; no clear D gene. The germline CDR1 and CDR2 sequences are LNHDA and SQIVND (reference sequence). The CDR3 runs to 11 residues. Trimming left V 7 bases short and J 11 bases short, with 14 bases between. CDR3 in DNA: TGTGCCAGTATTGGTGGACTTGACGCTTTCTTT. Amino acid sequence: CASIGGLDAFF.

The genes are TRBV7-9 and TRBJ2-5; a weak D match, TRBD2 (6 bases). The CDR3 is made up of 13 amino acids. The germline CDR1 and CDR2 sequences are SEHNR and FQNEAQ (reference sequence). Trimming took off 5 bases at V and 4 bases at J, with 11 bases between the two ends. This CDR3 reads CASSQTSGETQYF. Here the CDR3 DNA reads TGTGCCAGCAGCCAGACTAGTGGAGAGACCCAGTACTTC.

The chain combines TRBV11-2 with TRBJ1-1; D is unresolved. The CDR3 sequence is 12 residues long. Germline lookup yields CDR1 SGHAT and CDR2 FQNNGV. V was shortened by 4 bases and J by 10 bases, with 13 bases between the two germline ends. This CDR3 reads CASSSPAGSAFF. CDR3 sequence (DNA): TGTGCCAGCAGCTCACCAGCGGGGTCAGCTTTCTTT.

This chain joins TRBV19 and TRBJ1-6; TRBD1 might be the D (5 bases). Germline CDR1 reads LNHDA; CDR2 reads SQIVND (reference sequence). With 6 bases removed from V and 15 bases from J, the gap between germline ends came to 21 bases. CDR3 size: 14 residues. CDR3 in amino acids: CASRENGAAQNLHF. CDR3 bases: TGTGCCAGTAGGGAGAATGGGGCGGCTCAAAACCTCCACTTT.

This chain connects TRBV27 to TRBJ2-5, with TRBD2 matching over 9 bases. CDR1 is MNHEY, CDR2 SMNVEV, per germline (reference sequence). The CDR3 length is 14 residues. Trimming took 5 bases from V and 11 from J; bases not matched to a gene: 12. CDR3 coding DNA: TGTGCCAGCAGTCGCTTTGGACTAGCGCCAATGCAGTACTTC. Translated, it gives CASSRFGLAPMQYF.

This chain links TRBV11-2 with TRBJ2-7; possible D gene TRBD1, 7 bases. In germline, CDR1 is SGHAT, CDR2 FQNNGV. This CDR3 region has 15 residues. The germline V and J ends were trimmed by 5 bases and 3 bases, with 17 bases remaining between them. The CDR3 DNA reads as TGTGCCAGCAGCCTGGGGCGGGGACAGAACTACGAGCAGTACTTC. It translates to CASSLGRGQNYEQYF.

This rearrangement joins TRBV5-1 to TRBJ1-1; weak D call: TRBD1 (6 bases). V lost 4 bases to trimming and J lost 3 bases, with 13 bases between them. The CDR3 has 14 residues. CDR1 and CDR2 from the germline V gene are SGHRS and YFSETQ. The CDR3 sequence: CASSQRTVHTEAFF. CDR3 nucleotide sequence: TGCGCCAGCAGCCAACGGACAGTCCACACTGAAGCTTTCTTT.

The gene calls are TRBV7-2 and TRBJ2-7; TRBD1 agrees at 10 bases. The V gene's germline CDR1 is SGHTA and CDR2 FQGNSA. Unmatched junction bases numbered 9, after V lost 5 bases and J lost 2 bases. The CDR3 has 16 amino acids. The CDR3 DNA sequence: TGTGCCAGCAGCAGGCCCCCGGGACAGGGGACCTACGAGCAGTACTTC. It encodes CASSRPPGQGTYEQYF.

The CDR3 reads CASSTDRERTHYGYTF. The CDR3 DNA sequence: TGCGCCAGCAGTACCGACAGGGAACGGACCCACTATGGCTACACCTTC. The V call is TRBV4-3, the J call TRBJ1-2; 7 bases align to TRBD1. The V gene end was trimmed by 6 bases and the J gene end by 3 bases; junction bases not matched to a gene: 13. This CDR3 region has 16 residues. Germline V gene sequence: CDR1 LGHNA, CDR2 YSLEER.

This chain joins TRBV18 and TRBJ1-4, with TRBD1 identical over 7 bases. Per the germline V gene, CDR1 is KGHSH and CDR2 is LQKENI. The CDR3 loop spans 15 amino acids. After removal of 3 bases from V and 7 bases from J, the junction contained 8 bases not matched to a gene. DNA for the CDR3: TGTGCCAGCTCACCGACGACAGGGAAAGGTGAAAAACTGTTTTTT. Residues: CASSPTTGKGEKLFF.

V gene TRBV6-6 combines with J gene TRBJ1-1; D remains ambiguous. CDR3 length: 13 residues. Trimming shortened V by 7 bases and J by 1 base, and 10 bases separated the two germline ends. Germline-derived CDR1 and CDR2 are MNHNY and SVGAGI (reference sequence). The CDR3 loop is CASIMYRNTEAFF. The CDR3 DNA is TGTGCCAGCATTATGTACAGGAACACTGAAGCTTTCTTT.

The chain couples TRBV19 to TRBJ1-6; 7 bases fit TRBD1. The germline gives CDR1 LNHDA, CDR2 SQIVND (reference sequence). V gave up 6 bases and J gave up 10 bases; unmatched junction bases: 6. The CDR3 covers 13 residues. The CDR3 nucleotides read TGTGCCAGTAGCGACAGGGAAGGATCACCCCTCCACTTT. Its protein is CASSDREGSPLHF.

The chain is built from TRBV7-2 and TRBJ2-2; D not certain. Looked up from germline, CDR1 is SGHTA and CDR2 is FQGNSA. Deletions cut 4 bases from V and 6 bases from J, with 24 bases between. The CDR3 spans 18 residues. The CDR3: CASSSSITSLGASGELFF. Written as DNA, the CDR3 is TGTGCCAGCAGCTCATCGATTACCAGTCTAGGAGCGTCCGGGGAGCTGTTTTTT.

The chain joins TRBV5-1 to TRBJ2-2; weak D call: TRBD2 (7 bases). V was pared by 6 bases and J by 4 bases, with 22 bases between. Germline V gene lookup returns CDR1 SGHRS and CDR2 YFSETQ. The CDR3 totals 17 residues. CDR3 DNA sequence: TGCGCCAGCACCTTCGGGGGGCCAGGGACAAGCACCGGGGAGCTGTTTTTT. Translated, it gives CASTFGGPGTSTGELFF.

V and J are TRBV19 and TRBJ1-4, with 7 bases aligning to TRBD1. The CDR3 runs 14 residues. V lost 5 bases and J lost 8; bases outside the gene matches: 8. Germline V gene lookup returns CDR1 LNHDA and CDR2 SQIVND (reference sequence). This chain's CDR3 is CASSSTRGREKLFF. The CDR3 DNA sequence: TGTGCCAGTAGTTCGACAAGGGGGCGGGAAAAACTGTTTTTT.

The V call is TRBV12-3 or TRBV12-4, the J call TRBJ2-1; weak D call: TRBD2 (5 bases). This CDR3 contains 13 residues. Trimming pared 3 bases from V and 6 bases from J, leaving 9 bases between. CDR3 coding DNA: TGTGCCAGCAGTTTTGCGGGCGGCAATGAGCAGTTCTTC. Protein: CASSFAGGNEQFF.

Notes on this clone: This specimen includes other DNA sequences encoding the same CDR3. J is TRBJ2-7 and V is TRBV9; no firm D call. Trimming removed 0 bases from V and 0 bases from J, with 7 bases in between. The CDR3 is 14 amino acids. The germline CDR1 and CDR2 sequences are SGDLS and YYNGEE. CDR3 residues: CASSVGADSYEQYF. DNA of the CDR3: TGTGCCAGCAGCGTAGGAGCTGACTCCTACGAGCAGTACTTC.

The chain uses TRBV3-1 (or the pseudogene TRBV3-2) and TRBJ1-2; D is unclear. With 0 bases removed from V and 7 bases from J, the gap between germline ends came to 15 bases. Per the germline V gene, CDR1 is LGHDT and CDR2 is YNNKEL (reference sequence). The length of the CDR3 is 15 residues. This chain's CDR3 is CASSQDNEAIGGYTF. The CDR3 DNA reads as TGTGCCAGCAGCCAAGATAACGAGGCTATTGGTGGCTACACCTTC.

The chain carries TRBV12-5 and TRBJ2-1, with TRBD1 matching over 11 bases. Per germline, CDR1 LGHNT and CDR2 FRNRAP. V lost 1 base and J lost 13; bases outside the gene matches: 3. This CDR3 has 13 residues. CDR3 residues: CASGLGTGGFQFF. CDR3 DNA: TGTGCTAGTGGTTTGGGGACAGGGGGCTTTCAGTTCTTC.

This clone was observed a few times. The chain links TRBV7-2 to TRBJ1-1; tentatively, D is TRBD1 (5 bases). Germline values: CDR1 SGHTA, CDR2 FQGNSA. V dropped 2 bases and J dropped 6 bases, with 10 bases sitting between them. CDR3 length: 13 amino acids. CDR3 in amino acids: CASSLIGVPEAFF. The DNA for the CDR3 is TGTGCCAGCAGCTTAATAGGGGTACCTGAAGCTTTCTTT.

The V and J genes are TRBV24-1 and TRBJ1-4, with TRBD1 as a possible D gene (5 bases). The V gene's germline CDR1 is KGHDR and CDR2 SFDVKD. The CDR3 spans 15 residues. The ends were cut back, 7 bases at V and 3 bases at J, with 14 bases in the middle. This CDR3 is CATSGPPGANEKLFF. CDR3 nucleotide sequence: TGTGCCACCAGCGGGCCGCCGGGGGCTAATGAAAAACTGTTTTTT.

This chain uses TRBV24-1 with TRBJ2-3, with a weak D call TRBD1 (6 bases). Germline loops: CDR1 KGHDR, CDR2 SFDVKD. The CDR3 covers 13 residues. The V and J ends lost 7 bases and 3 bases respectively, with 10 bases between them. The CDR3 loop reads CATRGQGTDTQYF. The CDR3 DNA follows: TGTGCCACCAGGGGGCAGGGGACAGATACGCAGTATTTT.

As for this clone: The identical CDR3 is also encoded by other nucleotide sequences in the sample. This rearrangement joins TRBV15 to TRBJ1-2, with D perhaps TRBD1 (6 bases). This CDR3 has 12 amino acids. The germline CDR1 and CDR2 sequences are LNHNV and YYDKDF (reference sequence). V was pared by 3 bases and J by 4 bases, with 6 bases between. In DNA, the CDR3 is TGTGCCACCAGCAGGGACAGCTATGGCTACACCTTC. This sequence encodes CATSRDSYGYTF.

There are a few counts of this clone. CDR3 protein: CASRHLAEYEQYF. As DNA, the CDR3 is TGTGCCAGCAGACACCTAGCGGAATACGAGCAGTACTTC. V gene TRBV3-1 (or the pseudogene TRBV3-2) combines with J gene TRBJ2-7, with 7 bases that match TRBD2. CDR1 LGHDT and CDR2 YNNKEL come from the germline V gene (reference sequence). Unmatched junction bases numbered 6, after V lost 6 bases and J lost 4 bases. CDR3 length: 13 residues.

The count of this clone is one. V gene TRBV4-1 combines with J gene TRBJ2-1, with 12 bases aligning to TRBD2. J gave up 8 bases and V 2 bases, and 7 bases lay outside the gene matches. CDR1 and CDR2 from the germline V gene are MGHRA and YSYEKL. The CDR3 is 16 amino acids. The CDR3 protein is CASSQPMTSGSYEQFF. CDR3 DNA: TGCGCCAGCAGCCAACCCATGACTAGCGGGAGTTATGAGCAGTTCTTC.

CDR3 residues: CASSLGQGDEKLFF. The CDR3 DNA reads TGCGCCAGCAGCCTGGGACAGGGGGACGAAAAACTGTTTTTT. The V call is TRBV5-1, the J call TRBJ1-4, with TRBD1 identical over 11 bases. From germline, CDR1 is SGHRS and CDR2 YFSETQ. V lost 4 bases to trimming and J lost 8 bases; unmatched junction nucleotides: 4. The CDR3 runs to 14 residues.

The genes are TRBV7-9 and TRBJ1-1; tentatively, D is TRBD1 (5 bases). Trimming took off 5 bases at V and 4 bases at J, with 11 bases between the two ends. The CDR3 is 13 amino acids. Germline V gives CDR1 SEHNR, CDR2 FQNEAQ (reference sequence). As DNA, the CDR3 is TGTGCCAGCAGCCCCAGGGTCGGCACTGAAGCTTTCTTT. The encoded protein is CASSPRVGTEAFF. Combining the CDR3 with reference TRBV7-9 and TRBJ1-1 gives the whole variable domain DTGVSQNPRHKITKRGQNVTFRCDPISEHNRLYWYRQTLGQGPEFLTYFQNEAQLEKSRLLSDRFSAERPKGSFSTLEIQRTEQGDSAMYLCASSPRVGTEAFFGQGTRLTVV.